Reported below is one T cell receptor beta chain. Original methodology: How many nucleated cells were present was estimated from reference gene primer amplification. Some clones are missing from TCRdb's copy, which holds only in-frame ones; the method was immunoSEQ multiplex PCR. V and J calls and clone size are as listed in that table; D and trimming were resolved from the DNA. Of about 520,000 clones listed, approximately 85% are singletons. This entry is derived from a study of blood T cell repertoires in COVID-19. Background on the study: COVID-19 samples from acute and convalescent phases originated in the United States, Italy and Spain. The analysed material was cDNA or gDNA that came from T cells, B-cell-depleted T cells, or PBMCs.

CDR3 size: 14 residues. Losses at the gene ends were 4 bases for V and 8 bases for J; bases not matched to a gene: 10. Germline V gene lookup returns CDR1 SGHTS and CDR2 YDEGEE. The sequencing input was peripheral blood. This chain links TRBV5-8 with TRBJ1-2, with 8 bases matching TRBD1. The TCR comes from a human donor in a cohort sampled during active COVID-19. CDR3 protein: CASSATGVWGGYTF. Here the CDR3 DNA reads TGTGCCAGCAGCGCGACAGGGGTCTGGGGCGGCTACACCTTC.